This TCR beta chain was recorded in a study of lymphopenia after photon versus proton radiotherapy. To note about this clone: Its cognate antigen is unknown.

The study, taken as a whole, reports: Survival link was tested only in deceased patients; proton benefit remains a possibility. After lymphocyte nadir, photon-treated repertoires showed oligoclonal expansion, especially CD8+ Temra.

Assay used: immunoSEQ multiplex PCR; TCRdb lists only in-frame clones, some missing. The table has 150,000 to 200,000 clones, 80% to 90% seen once. Per germline, CDR1 LNHDA and CDR2 SQIVND (reference sequence). CDR3 size: 18 residues. With 3 bases clipped from V and 4 bases from J, the junction kept 11 bases outside the gene matches. V is TRBV19 and J is TRBJ1-5; 11 bases are shared with TRBD1. Sequenced here: peripheral blood, sampled from a patient treated with photon-based radiotherapy. The source is a middle-aged man with gastric cancer. The CDR3 sequence is CASSIGQGAFVGNQPQHF. The CDR3 coding sequence is TGTGCCAGTAGTATTGGACAGGGGGCATTCGTCGGGAATCAGCCCCAGCATTTT.